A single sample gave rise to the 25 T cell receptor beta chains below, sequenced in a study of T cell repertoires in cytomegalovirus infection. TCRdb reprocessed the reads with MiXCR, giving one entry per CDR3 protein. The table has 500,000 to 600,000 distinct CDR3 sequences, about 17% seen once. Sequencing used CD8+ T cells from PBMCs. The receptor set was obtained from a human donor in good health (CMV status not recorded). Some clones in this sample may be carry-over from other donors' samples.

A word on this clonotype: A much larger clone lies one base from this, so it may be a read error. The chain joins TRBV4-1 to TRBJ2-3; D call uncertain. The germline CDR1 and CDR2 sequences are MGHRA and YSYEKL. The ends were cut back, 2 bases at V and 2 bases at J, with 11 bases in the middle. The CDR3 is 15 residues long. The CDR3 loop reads CASSQPAPFTDTQYF. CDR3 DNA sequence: TGCGCCAGCAGCCAACCCGCACCATTCACAGATACGCAGTATTTT.

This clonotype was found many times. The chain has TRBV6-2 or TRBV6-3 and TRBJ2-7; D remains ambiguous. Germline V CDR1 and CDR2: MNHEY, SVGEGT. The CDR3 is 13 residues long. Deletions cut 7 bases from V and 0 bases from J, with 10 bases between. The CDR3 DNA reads TGTGCCAGCACCCCGGCGGTCTCCTACGAGCAGTACTTC. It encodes CASTPAVSYEQYF.

The CDR3 here is CASSLGSKYEQYF. Written as DNA, the CDR3 is TGTGCCAGCAGTTTAGGTTCTAAGTACGAGCAGTACTTC. The chain is built from TRBV12-3 or TRBV12-4 and TRBJ2-7; D call uncertain. The CDR3 runs 13 residues. V lost 1 base and J 4 bases, leaving 8 bases between the germline ends.

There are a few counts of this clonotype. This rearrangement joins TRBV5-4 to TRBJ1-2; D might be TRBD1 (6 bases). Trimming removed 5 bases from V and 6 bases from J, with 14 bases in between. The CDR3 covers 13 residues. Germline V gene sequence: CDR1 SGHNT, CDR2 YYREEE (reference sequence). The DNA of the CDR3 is TGTGCCAGCAGGGGATTAGGGGGAAATGGCTACACCTTC. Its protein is CASRGLGGNGYTF.

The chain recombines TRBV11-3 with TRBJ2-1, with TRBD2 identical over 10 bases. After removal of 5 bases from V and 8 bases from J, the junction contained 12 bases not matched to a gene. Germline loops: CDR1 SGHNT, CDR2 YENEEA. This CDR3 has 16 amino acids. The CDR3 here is CASSRLTSGISDEQFF. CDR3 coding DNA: TGTGCCAGCAGCCGCCTAACTAGCGGGATAAGCGATGAGCAGTTCTTC.

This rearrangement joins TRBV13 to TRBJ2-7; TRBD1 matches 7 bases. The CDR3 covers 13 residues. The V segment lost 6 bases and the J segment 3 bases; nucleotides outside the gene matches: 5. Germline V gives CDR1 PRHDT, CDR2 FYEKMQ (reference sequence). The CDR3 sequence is CASRLTGNYEQYF. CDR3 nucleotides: TGTGCCAGCAGACTGACAGGGAACTACGAGCAGTACTTC.

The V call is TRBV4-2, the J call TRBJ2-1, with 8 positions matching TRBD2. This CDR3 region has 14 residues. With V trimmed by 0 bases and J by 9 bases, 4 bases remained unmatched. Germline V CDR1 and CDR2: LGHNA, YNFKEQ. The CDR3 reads CASSQELAETEQFF. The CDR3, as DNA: TGTGCCAGCAGCCAAGAACTAGCGGAGACTGAGCAGTTCTTC.

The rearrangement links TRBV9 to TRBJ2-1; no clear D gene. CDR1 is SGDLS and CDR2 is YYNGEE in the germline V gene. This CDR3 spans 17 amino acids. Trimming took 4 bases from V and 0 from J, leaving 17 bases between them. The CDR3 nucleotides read TGTGCCAGCAGCCTCGTACCCGGCTCAAGCTCCTACAATGAGCAGTTCTTC. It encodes CASSLVPGSSSYNEQFF.

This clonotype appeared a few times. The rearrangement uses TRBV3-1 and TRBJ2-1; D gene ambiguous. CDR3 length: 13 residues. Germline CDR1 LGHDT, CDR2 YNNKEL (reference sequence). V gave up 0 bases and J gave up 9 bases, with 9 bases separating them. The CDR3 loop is CASSQDPPPEQFF. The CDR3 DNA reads TGTGCCAGCAGCCAAGATCCCCCCCCTGAGCAGTTCTTC.

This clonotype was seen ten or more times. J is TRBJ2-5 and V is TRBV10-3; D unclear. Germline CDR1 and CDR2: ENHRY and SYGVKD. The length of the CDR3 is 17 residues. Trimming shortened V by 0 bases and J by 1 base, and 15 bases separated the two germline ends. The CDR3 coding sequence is TGTGCCATCAGTGAGTCGGTGGACGGGCGCCGCCAAGAGACCCAGTACTTC. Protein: CAISESVDGRRQETQYF.

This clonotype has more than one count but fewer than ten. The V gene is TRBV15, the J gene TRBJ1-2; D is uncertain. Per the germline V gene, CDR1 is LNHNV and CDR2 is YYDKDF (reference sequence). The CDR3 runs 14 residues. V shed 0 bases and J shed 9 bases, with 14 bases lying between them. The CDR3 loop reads CATSRDGIRESYTF. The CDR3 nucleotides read TGTGCCACCAGCAGAGATGGGATCAGAGAAAGCTACACCTTC.

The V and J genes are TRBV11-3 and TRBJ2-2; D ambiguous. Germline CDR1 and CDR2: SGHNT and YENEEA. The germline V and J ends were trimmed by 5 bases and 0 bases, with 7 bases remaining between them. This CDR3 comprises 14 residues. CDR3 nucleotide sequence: TGTGCCAGCAGCCGCGACCCGAACACCGGGGAGCTGTTTTTT. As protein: CASSRDPNTGELFF.

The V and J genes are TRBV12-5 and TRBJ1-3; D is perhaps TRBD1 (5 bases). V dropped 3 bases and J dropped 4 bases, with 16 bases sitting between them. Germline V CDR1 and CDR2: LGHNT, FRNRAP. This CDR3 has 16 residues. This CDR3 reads CASGFPIGREGNTIYF. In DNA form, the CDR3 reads TGTGCTAGTGGTTTCCCCATCGGCAGGGAGGGAAACACCATATATTTT.

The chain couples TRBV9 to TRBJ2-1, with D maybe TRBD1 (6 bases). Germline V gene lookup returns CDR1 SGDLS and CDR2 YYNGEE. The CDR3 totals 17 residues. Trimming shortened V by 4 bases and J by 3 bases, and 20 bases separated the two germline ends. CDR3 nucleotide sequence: TGTGCCAGCAGCCCCCAGGGGCGTCCGAGGGGCTACAATGAGCAGTTCTTC. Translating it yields CASSPQGRPRGYNEQFF.

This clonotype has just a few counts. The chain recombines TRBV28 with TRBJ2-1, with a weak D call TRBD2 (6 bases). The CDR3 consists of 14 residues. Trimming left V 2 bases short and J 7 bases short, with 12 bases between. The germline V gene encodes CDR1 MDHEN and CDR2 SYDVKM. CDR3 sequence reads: CASSLTLAENEQFF. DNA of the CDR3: TGTGCCAGCAGTTTAACCTTAGCGGAGAATGAGCAGTTCTTC.

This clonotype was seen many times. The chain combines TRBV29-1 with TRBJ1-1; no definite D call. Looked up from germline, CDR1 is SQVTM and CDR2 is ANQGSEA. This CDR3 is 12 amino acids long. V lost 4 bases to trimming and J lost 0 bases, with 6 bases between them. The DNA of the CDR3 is TGCAGCGTTGGACGGATGAACACTGAAGCTTTCTTT. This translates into CSVGRMNTEAFF.

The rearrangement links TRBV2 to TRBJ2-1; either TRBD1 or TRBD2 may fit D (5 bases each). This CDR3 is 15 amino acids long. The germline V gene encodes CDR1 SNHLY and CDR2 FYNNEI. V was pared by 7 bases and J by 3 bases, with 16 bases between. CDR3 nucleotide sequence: TGTGCCAGCACCGGAGGACGGGGACGCTACAATGAGCAGTTCTTC. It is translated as CASTGGRGRYNEQFF.

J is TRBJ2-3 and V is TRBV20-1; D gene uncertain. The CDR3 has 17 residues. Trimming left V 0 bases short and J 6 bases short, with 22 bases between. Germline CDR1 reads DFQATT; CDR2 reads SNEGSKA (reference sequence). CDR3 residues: CSARDRVLQRFVDTQYF. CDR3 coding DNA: TGCAGTGCTAGAGATCGGGTCTTACAGAGGTTTGTTGATACGCAGTATTTT.

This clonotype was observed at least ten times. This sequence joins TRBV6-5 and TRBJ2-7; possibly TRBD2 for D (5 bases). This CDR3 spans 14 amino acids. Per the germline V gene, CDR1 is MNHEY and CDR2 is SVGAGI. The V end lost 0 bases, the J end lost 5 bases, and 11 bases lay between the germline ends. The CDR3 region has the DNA TGTGCCAGCAGTTACTCGAAGTGGGGAGACGAGCAGTACTTC. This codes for CASSYSKWGDEQYF.

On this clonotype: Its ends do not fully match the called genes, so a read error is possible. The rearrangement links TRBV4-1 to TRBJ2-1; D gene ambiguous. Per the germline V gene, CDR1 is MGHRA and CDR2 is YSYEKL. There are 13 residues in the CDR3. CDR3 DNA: TGTGCCAGCAGCCAAGATCGAGAGCAGCCTGGGTTCTTC. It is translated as CASSQDREQPGFF.

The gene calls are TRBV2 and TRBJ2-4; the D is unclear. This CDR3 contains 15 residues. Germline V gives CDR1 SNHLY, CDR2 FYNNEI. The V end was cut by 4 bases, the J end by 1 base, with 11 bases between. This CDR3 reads CASSGTSGAKNIQYF. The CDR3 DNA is TGTGCCAGCAGTGGAACATCTGGTGCCAAAAACATTCAGTACTTC.

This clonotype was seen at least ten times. The CDR3 loop is CASILTAGFAEAFF. Written as DNA, the CDR3 is TGTGCCAGCATTCTCACAGCAGGGTTCGCTGAAGCTTTCTTT. The chain carries TRBV12-3 or TRBV12-4 and TRBJ1-1, with D perhaps matching TRBD1 (5 bases). The CDR3 is 14 residues long. The V gene lost 7 bases and the J gene lost 6 bases, with 18 bases spanning the gap.

The DNA for the CDR3 is TGTGCCTGCCGGGACAGGGGGCCCTATGGCTACACCTTC. Its translation: CACRDRGPYGYTF. This sequence joins TRBV30 and TRBJ1-2; 12 bases are shared with TRBD1. The CDR3 contains 13 residues. CDR1 and CDR2 (germline): GTSNPN, SVGIG (reference sequence). V dropped 6 bases and J dropped 4; count of bases not matched to a gene: 3.

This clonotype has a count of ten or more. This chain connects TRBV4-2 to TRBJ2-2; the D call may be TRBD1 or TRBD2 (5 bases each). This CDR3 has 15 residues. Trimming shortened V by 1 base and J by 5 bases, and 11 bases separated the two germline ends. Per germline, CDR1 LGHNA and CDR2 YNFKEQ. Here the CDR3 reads CASSQGQEGTGELFF. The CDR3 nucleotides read TGTGCCAGCAGCCAAGGTCAAGAGGGGACCGGGGAGCTGTTTTTT.

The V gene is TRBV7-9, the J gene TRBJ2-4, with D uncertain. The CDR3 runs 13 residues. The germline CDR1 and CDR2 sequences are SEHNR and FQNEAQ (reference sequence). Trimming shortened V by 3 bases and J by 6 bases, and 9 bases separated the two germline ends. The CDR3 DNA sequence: TGTGCCAGCAGCTTTGGTTCAGGAAACATTCAGTACTTC. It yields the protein CASSFGSGNIQYF.